This passage covers 31 T cell receptor beta chains from one sample sequenced in a study of cytomegalovirus exposure and HLA in healthy donors. The PCR had 60 Vbeta and 13 Jbeta primers. Assay: immunoSEQ multiplex PCR; the TCRdb copy retains only in-frame clones and omits some. Of about 160,000 clones listed, more than 65% are singletons. What was sequenced was PBMCs. These receptor sequences come from a man younger than 35 in good health and CMV-seropositive.

Turning to this clone: No conserved phenylalanine or tryptophan is present at the end of the CDR3, so a read error is the likely explanation. The rearrangement links TRBV4-1 to TRBJ1-6; the match to TRBD1 covers 8 bases. Germline values: CDR1 MGHRA, CDR2 YSYEKL. This CDR3 comprises 15 residues. J lost 3 bases, V lost 6 bases, and 4 bases had no gene match. The CDR3 sequence is CASRPGQGYNSPLHL. CDR3 bases: TGCGCCAGCAGGCCCGGACAGGGCTATAATTCACCCCTCCACCTT.

The chain links TRBV19 to TRBJ1-1, with 7 nucleotides matching TRBD1. The V segment lost 1 base and the J segment 4 bases; nucleotides outside the gene matches: 6. CDR3 length: 15 residues. Germline CDR1 reads LNHDA; CDR2 reads SQIVND (reference sequence). The CDR3, as DNA: TGTGCCAGTAGTATAGGACAGGGTTTGGGCACTGAAGCTTTCTTT. Translation gives CASSIGQGLGTEAFF.

This clone was seen a few times. The rearrangement links TRBV5-1 to TRBJ2-2; 7 nucleotides match TRBD1. V lost 4 bases and J lost 5; bases outside the gene matches: 8. The CDR3 contains 15 residues. Germline loops: CDR1 SGHRS, CDR2 YFSETQ. CDR3 bases: TGCGCCAGCAGCACGACAGGGCCACGAACCGGGGAGCTGTTTTTT. It translates to CASSTTGPRTGELFF.

The V and J genes are TRBV27 and TRBJ2-7; 9 bases are a match to TRBD1. J was trimmed by 10 bases and V by 6 bases; bases with no gene match: 10. The CDR3 totals 13 residues. CDR1 and CDR2 (germline): MNHEY, SMNVEV (reference sequence). CDR3 in amino acids: CASRDRGSDSQYF. The DNA of the CDR3 is TGTGCCAGCAGGGACAGGGGTTCAGACTCTCAGTACTTC.

The chain has TRBV6-5 and TRBJ1-2; D call uncertain. Germline V CDR1 and CDR2: MNHEY, SVGAGI. V was shortened by 6 bases and J by 8 bases, with 10 bases between the two germline ends. The CDR3 spans 11 residues. CDR3 sequence (DNA): TGTGCCAGCAGCGACTCCGGGGGCTACACCTTC. This gives the protein CASSDSGGYTF.

This chain uses TRBV6-1 with TRBJ2-2; TRBD2 matches at 8 bases. Germline assignment: CDR1 MNHNS and CDR2 SASEGT. The CDR3 totals 15 residues. Trimming cost V 1 base and J 6 bases; bases outside gene matches: 4. CDR3 amino acids: CASSEGAGEPGELFF. The CDR3, as DNA: TGTGCCAGCAGTGAAGGAGCGGGGGAGCCCGGGGAGCTGTTTTTT.

Only one count was recorded for this clone. The gene calls are TRBV5-8 and TRBJ1-1, with D possibly matching TRBD1 (6 bases). The CDR3 is 16 residues long. Trimming removed 2 bases at V and 1 base at J, with 15 bases between. Germline lookup yields CDR1 SGHTS and CDR2 YDEGEE. As DNA, the CDR3 is TGTGCCAGCAGCTTATATGCCGGACAGAGGAACACTGAAGCTTTCTTT. It encodes CASSLYAGQRNTEAFF.

V is TRBV6-5 and J is TRBJ2-2, with D possibly matching TRBD2 (6 bases). The ends were cut back, 9 bases at V and 1 base at J, with 12 bases in the middle. The germline V gene has CDR1 MNHEY and CDR2 SVGAGI. This CDR3 comprises 14 residues. Written as DNA, the CDR3 is TGTGCCAGTACCTGGGGGGTGAACACCGGGGAGCTGTTTTTT. Translated: CASTWGVNTGELFF.

The V call is TRBV29-1, the J call TRBJ2-7; 9 bases fit TRBD1. CDR1 and CDR2 (germline): SQVTM, ANQGSEA. Trimming cost V 8 bases and J 4 bases; bases outside gene matches: 9. The CDR3 runs 13 residues. CDR3 bases: TGCAGCATTCGACAGGGGGATTCTTACGAGCAGTACTTC. Encoded protein: CSIRQGDSYEQYF.

This clone was seen only once. The chain links TRBV19 to TRBJ2-1, with D unresolved. V lost 3 bases and J 5 bases, leaving 8 bases between the germline ends. Germline V lookup: CDR1 LNHDA, CDR2 SQIVND (reference sequence). The length of the CDR3 is 13 residues. In nucleotides, the CDR3 is TGTGCCAGTAGTATTTTCAGTAACAATGAGCAGTTCTTC. This gives the protein CASSIFSNNEQFF.

The chain is built from TRBV4-1 and TRBJ2-7, with 8 nucleotides matching TRBD1. Trimming took 0 bases from V and 2 from J; bases not matched to a gene: 3. The CDR3 consists of 15 residues. Germline CDR1 is MGHRA and CDR2 is YSYEKL. The CDR3 bases are TGCGCCAGCAGCCAAGATAGGACAGGGACCTACGAGCAGTACTTC. Translated: CASSQDRTGTYEQYF.

The chain joins TRBV5-1 to TRBJ2-4, with TRBD1 matching over 9 bases. Germline V lookup: CDR1 SGHRS, CDR2 YFSETQ. CDR3 length equals 16 residues. V shed 1 base, J shed 3 bases, and the junction held 5 bases outside the gene matches. The CDR3 here is CASSLKTGGGKNIQYF. CDR3 sequence (DNA): TGCGCCAGCAGCTTGAAGACAGGGGGGGGCAAAAACATTCAGTACTTC.

The chain employs TRBV12-5 and TRBJ1-5, with 7 nucleotides matching TRBD1. Germline CDR1 LGHNT, CDR2 FRNRAP. V was clipped by 5 bases and J by 12 bases; unmatched bases: 13. CDR3 size: 14 residues. The DNA of the CDR3 is TGTGCTAGTGGTCCCGGGACAGCGGGGGGAGGCCAGCATTTT. Translating it yields CASGPGTAGGGQHF. Filled out from reference TRBV12-5 and TRBJ1-5, the complete variable domain reads DARVTQTPRHKVTEMGQEVTMRCQPILGHNTVFWYRQTMMQGLELLAYFRNRAPLDDSGMPKDRFSAEMPDATLATLKIQPSEPRDSAVYFCASGPGTAGGGQHFGDGTRLSIL.

This chain links TRBV11-3 with TRBJ2-2, with TRBD1 matching 7 bases. The germline gives CDR1 SGHNT, CDR2 YENEEA. The CDR3 is 14 amino acids. The trim removed 6 bases at V and 4 bases at J, leaving 5 bases unmatched. CDR3: CASRDRDGTGELFF. The CDR3 DNA follows: TGTGCCAGCAGAGACAGGGATGGCACCGGGGAGCTGTTTTTT.

This sequence joins TRBV2 and TRBJ2-3; 9 bases match TRBD2. V dropped 2 bases and J dropped 1; count of bases not matched to a gene: 16. The CDR3 extends over 20 amino acids. CDR1 and CDR2 (germline): SNHLY, FYNNEI. CDR3 amino acids: CASSESGLAGPSGGTDTQYF. The CDR3 bases are TGTGCCAGCAGTGAATCGGGGCTAGCGGGACCGTCGGGAGGCACAGATACGCAGTATTTT.

The sample holds a few counts of this clone. This rearrangement joins TRBV7-6 to TRBJ2-1; D may be TRBD2 (7 bases). Deletions cut 1 base from V and 10 bases from J, with 20 bases between. The CDR3 length is 16 residues. CDR1 SGHVS and CDR2 FNYEAQ come from the germline V gene. The CDR3, as DNA: TGTGCCAGCAGCTTAGGAGTGACCGGACAGCGGGGCGAGCAGTTCTTC. Translating it yields CASSLGVTGQRGEQFF.

This chain connects TRBV27 to TRBJ2-7; 8 nucleotides match TRBD1. In germline, CDR1 is MNHEY, CDR2 SMNVEV (reference sequence). V shed 3 bases and J 2 bases; nucleotides not matched to a gene: 3. The CDR3 runs 14 residues. CDR3 sequence (DNA): TGTGCCAGCAGTTTCGACAGGGGTCCCTACGAGCAGTACTTC. Translating it yields CASSFDRGPYEQYF.

The rearrangement joins TRBV4-3 to TRBJ1-3; no definite D call. Germline V gene data show CDR1 as LGHNA and CDR2 as YSLEER. V shed 0 bases and J shed 0 bases, with 15 bases lying between them. The CDR3 spans 18 residues. This CDR3 reads CASSQDQTGSNSGNTIYF. The CDR3 coding sequence is TGCGCCAGCAGCCAAGATCAGACCGGGTCCAACTCTGGAAACACCATATATTTT.

This rearrangement joins TRBV27 to TRBJ2-7, with 10 nucleotides matching TRBD1. Germline V gene sequence: CDR1 MNHEY, CDR2 SMNVEV (reference sequence). CDR3 size: 14 residues. V shed 4 bases, J shed 1 base, and the junction held 1 base outside the gene matches. The CDR3 reads CASSSDRGSYEQYF. The CDR3 DNA reads as TGTGCCAGCAGTTCGGACAGGGGGTCCTACGAGCAGTACTTC.

A few counts support this clone. The chain employs TRBV18 and TRBJ2-7; 8 nucleotides line up with TRBD1. The CDR3 totals 17 residues. V shed 2 bases and J 2 bases; nucleotides not matched to a gene: 11. Per the germline V gene, CDR1 is KGHSH and CDR2 is LQKENI. The CDR3 reads CASSPIRQGALPYEQYF. CDR3 DNA sequence: TGTGCCAGCTCACCAATTCGCCAGGGGGCTTTACCCTACGAGCAGTACTTC.

J is TRBJ1-1 and V is TRBV5-1; possibly TRBD1 for D (6 bases). Germline values: CDR1 SGHRS, CDR2 YFSETQ. Trimming shortened V by 3 bases and J by 4 bases, and 13 bases separated the two germline ends. The CDR3 covers 14 residues. The chain's CDR3 is CASSSYQGSTEAFF. The CDR3 nucleotides read TGCGCCAGCAGCTCATATCAGGGGTCCACTGAAGCTTTCTTT. The variable domain in full, completed from reference TRBV5-1 and TRBJ1-1, reads KAGVTQTPRYLIKTRGQQVTLSCSPISGHRSVSWYQQTPGQGLQFLFEYFSETQRNKGNFPGRFSGRQFSNSRSEMNVSTLELGDSALYLCASSSYQGSTEAFFGQGTRLTVV.

The gene calls are TRBV5-1 and TRBJ1-2, with TRBD1 as a possible D gene (5 bases). V gave up 0 bases and J gave up 8 bases, with 11 bases separating them. Germline V CDR1 and CDR2: SGHRS, YFSETQ. CDR3 length: 13 residues. DNA of the CDR3: TGCGCCAGCAGCTTGGAAGGGGATGGGGGCTACACCTTC. This sequence encodes CASSLEGDGGYTF.

The rearrangement links TRBV7-2 to TRBJ2-5; tentative D call: TRBD1 (7 bases). V was cut by 6 bases and J by 4 bases, with 12 bases left in between. The germline V gene has CDR1 SGHTA and CDR2 FQGNSA. The CDR3 is 13 amino acids. CDR3 nucleotide sequence: TGTGCCAGCAGGGAGGGGGCTCTAGAGACCCAGTACTTC. It translates to CASREGALETQYF.

This chain connects TRBV28 to TRBJ2-1, with 8 bases aligning to TRBD2. The CDR3 has 18 residues. Germline V gives CDR1 MDHEN, CDR2 SYDVKM. Germline trimming cut 2 bases from V and 1 base from J; bases unmatched to any gene: 10. CDR3 sequence (DNA): TGTGCCAGCAGTTTAGGGCTAGCGGGCCCCTCTTCCTACAATGAGCAGTTCTTC. Protein: CASSLGLAGPSSYNEQFF.

In DNA, the CDR3 is TGTGCCAGCAGCTCTACAGGGGTGGGCTACGAGCAGTACTTC. This sequence encodes CASSSTGVGYEQYF. The rearrangement uses TRBV7-2 and TRBJ2-7, with 7 bases that match TRBD1. The V gene's germline CDR1 is SGHTA and CDR2 FQGNSA. J lost 3 bases, V lost 4 bases, and 6 bases had no gene match. CDR3 length: 14 amino acids.

V is TRBV28 and J is TRBJ1-5; D is perhaps TRBD1 (5 bases). Trimming pared 7 bases from V and 6 bases from J, leaving 22 bases between. The CDR3 sequence is 16 residues long. Germline V gene sequence: CDR1 MDHEN, CDR2 SYDVKM. CDR3 nucleotide sequence: TGTGCCAGCACCTCCTTAGGCCTCAGGGAGGGTCAGCCCCAGCATTTT. Translated, it gives CASTSLGLREGQPQHF.

The chain links TRBV4-1 to TRBJ2-3; tentatively, D is TRBD1 (5 bases). Looked up from germline, CDR1 is MGHRA and CDR2 is YSYEKL. The CDR3 extends over 15 amino acids. The V end lost 3 bases, the J end lost 2 bases, and 12 bases lay between the germline ends. CDR3 DNA: TGCGCCAGCAGCCATGGGGTTGGGGCCACAGATACGCAGTATTTT. Protein sequence: CASSHGVGATDTQYF.

The J gene is TRBJ2-7, the V gene TRBV19, with D possibly matching TRBD2 (5 bases). The length of the CDR3 is 14 residues. CDR1 LNHDA and CDR2 SQIVND come from the germline V gene (reference sequence). The V end was cut by 1 base, the J end by 3 bases, with 10 bases between. CDR3: CASSIVGRDYEQYF. CDR3 in DNA: TGTGCCAGTAGTATAGTTGGACGGGACTACGAGCAGTACTTC.

The V and J genes are TRBV7-2 and TRBJ1-4, with TRBD1 as a possible D gene (5 bases). Germline CDR1 is SGHTA and CDR2 is FQGNSA. V was clipped by 3 bases and J by 2 bases, with 10 bases between them. The CDR3 is 15 amino acids. CDR3 DNA sequence: TGTGCCAGCAGCTTGACAGTCGCGACTAATGAAAAACTGTTTTTT. Encoded protein: CASSLTVATNEKLFF.

The chain is built from TRBV27 and TRBJ2-3, with D tentatively TRBD2 (5 bases). Trimming removed 2 bases from V and 2 bases from J, with 8 bases in between. Germline assignment: CDR1 MNHEY and CDR2 SMNVEV (reference sequence). This CDR3 has 14 amino acids. CDR3 in amino acids: CASSLRTPTDTQYF. The CDR3 DNA reads as TGTGCCAGCAGTTTACGGACTCCCACAGATACGCAGTATTTT.

The chain links TRBV13 to TRBJ2-1; 7 positions match TRBD2. V shed 5 bases, J shed 3 bases, and the junction held 4 bases outside the gene matches. CDR1 is PRHDT and CDR2 is FYEKMQ in the germline V gene (reference sequence). The CDR3 is 14 amino acids. The CDR3 here is CASSPPGGYNEQFF. The CDR3 region has the DNA TGTGCCAGCAGCCCTCCGGGGGGCTACAATGAGCAGTTCTTC. The variable domain in full, with the rest retrieved from reference TRBV13 and TRBJ2-1, is AAGVIQSPRHLIKEKRETATLKCYPIPRHDTVYWYQQGPGQDPQFLISFYEKMQSDKGSIPDRFSAQQFSDYHSELNMSSLELGDSALYFCASSPPGGYNEQFFGPGTRLTVL.